The T cell receptor (beta chain) under discussion was sequenced for a study of T-cell reconstitution after alpha-beta-depleted transplantation in children. Germline loops: CDR1 MGHRA, CDR2 YSYEKL. Trimming stripped 1 base from V and 0 bases from J, with 12 bases between. The CDR3 consists of 16 residues. Preparation of the TCRbeta library used unique molecular identifiers. TCRdb re-called the PCR reads with MiXCR, one entry per CDR3 protein. The profile shows some 590,000 distinct CDR3 sequences, about 11% of them singletons. The chain is built from TRBV4-1 and TRBJ1-1; tentatively, D is TRBD1 (5 bases). The TCR originated in a human donor who donated a stem cell graft to a child with acute myeloid leukemia. This sample comprised PBMCs from the stem cell graft donor, obtained from the stem cell graft. CDR3 sequence reads: CASSQGPGIMNTEAFF. The CDR3 DNA follows: TGCGCCAGCAGCCAAGGGCCAGGGATAATGAACACTGAAGCTTTCTTT.